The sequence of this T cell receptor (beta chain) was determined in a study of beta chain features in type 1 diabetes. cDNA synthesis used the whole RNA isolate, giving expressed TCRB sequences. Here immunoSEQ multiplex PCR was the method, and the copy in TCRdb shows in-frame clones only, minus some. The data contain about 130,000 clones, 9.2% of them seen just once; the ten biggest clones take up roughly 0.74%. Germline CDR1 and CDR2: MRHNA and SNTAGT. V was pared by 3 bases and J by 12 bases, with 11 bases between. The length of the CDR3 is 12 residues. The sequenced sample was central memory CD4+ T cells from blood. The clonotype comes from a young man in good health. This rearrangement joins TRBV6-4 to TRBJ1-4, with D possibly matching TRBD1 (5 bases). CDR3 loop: CASSEGHGELFF. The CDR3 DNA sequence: TGTGCCAGCAGTGAGGGGCATGGAGAACTGTTTTTT.